Listed below are T cell receptor beta chains from one sample, sequenced in a study of T cells after yellow fever vaccination. One entry per CDR3 protein results from TCRdb running MiXCR on the 5' RACE reads. The repertoire includes 620,000 or so distinct CDR3 sequences, 17% of them detected once, and approximately 15% sits in the top ten. The sample consisted of PBMCs, taken around 5 days after the first yellow fever vaccination. The receptor set was obtained from a young man who received the YFV17D yellow fever vaccine. The CDR3 runs from the conserved cysteine through the conserved F or W. The D gene is left open where the match is weak. Expanded clones get a size class; other rows say once, few or many, or leave the size out.

>TRBV27|-|few|TRBJ1-6
TGTGCCAGCAGTCCCCTCGGGGGGTATAATTCACCCCTCCACTTT
CASSPLGGYNSPLHF
>TRBV7-9|-|-|TRBJ1-4
TGTGCCACCGAGGGGTGGTCTAATGAAAAACTGTTTTTT
CATEGWSNEKLFF
>TRBV19|TRBD1|-|TRBJ2-3
TGTGTCAGTAGTGGGTCCCGCAGGGGGCGAGGTGATACGCAGTATTTT
CVSSGSRRGRGDTQYF
>TRBV7-9|TRBD1|few|TRBJ2-3
TGTGCCAGCAGCTTCTCCCGGACAGGGGGAGTAGATACGCAGTATTTT
CASSFSRTGGVDTQYF
>TRBV11-2|TRBD1|-|TRBJ2-5
TGTGCCAGCAGCCCGCCCTATAACAGGGGGAAGACCCAGTACTTC
CASSPPYNRGKTQYF
>TRBV12-3/TRBV12-4|-|-|TRBJ2-2
TGTGCCAGCAGTTTCATTTTGGGGGAGCTGTTTTTT
CASSFILGELFF
>TRBV9|-|many|TRBJ2-3
TGTGCCAGCAGCGCGGACAGAAACACAGATACGCAGTATTTT
CASSADRNTDTQYF
>TRBV29-1|-|-|TRBJ2-5
TGCAGCGTTGACGGGGGGCCAGGCCCTGACCAAGAGACCCAGTACTTC
CSVDGGPGPDQETQYF
>TRBV7-3|-|-|TRBJ2-5
TGTGCCAGCAGCTTAAGTACGGGCGGGACCCAGTACTTC
CASSLSTGGTQYF
>TRBV7-2|-|many|TRBJ1-1
TGTGCCAGCAGCTTATCTGGGGACACTGAAGCTTTCTTT
CASSLSGDTEAFF
>TRBV6-5|-|few|TRBJ1-1
TGTGCCAGCAGATATGACAGGAACACTGAAGCTTTCTTT
CASRYDRNTEAFF
>TRBV12-3/TRBV12-4|TRBD1|-|TRBJ1-2
TGTGCCAGCAGGAGGGACAGTGACTATGGCTACACCTTC
CASRRDSDYGYTF
>TRBV5-5|-|few|TRBJ2-1
TGTGCCAGCACCCCGAGGCCCTACAATGAGCAGTTCTTC
CASTPRPYNEQFF
>TRBV6-1|-|-|TRBJ1-2
TGTGCCAGCACCAAGAACCTACGGGGGCTCGTAGGAGGCTACACCTTC
CASTKNLRGLVGGYTF
>TRBV7-2|-|few|TRBJ2-5
TGTGCCAGCAGCGGGGGGGCCCCAGAGACCCAGTACTTC
CASSGGAPETQYF
>TRBV28|TRBD1|-|TRBJ2-3
TGTGCCAGCAGTTTGACCAGACAGGGGCCAGATACGCAGTATTTT
CASSLTRQGPDTQYF
>TRBV7-2|TRBD1|few|TRBJ1-4
TGTGCCAGCAGCCGAACAGGGGCTCTGGGGGAAAAACTGTTTTTT
CASSRTGALGEKLFF
>TRBV6-2/TRBV6-3|-|-|TRBJ1-4
TGTGCCAGCAGTTACTCGATTTGGATAAGACCGAGCGCAACTAATGAAAAACTGTTTTTT
CASSYSIWIRPSATNEKLFF
>TRBV13|-|-|TRBJ1-1
TGTGCCAGCAGCCCTGGGACGGGAGCAGCTTTCTTT
CASSPGTGAAFF
>TRBV20-1|-|few|TRBJ2-5
TGCAGTGCTAGATCAAAACTAGCATCGGAGACCCAGTACTTC
CSARSKLASETQYF
>TRBV12-3/TRBV12-4|-|-|TRBJ2-1
TGTGCCAGCAGGGGTCGCGCGGGGTGGGGGAATGAGCAGTTCTTC
CASRGRAGWGNEQFF
>TRBV12-3/TRBV12-4|-|few|TRBJ1-1
TGTGCCAGCAGTCCAGCACAGGGAGGAGGGGACGCTGAAGCTTTCTTT
CASSPAQGGGDAEAFF
>TRBV7-8|-|few|TRBJ1-1
TGTGCCAGCAGCTTAGAGGGGGAGCCGAAGACTGAAGCTTTCTTT
CASSLEGEPKTEAFF
>TRBV12-3/TRBV12-4|TRBD1|few|TRBJ2-1
TGTGCCAGCAGTTTTCCGGGACAGGGAGTTCTCCGGCAGTTCTTC
CASSFPGQGVLRQFF
>TRBV19|-|-|TRBJ2-2
TGTGCCACTCCGGGACCAGTCACCGGGGAGCTGTTTTTT
CATPGPVTGELFF
>TRBV7-8|-|once|TRBJ2-2
TGTGCCAGCAGCTCGGGACCCGGGAACACCGGGGAGCTGTTTTTT
CASSSGPGNTGELFF